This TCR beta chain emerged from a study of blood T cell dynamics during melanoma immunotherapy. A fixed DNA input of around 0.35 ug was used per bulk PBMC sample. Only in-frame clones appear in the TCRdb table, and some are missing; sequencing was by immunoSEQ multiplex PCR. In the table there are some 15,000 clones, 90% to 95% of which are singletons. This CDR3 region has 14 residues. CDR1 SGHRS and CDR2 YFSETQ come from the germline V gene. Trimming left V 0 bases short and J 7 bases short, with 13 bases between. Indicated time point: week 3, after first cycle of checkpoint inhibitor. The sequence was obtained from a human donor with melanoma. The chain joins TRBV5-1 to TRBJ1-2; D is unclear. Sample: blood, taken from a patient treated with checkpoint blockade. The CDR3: CASSLGWGNGGYTF. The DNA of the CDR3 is TGCGCCAGCAGCTTGGGTTGGGGTAATGGTGGCTACACCTTC.